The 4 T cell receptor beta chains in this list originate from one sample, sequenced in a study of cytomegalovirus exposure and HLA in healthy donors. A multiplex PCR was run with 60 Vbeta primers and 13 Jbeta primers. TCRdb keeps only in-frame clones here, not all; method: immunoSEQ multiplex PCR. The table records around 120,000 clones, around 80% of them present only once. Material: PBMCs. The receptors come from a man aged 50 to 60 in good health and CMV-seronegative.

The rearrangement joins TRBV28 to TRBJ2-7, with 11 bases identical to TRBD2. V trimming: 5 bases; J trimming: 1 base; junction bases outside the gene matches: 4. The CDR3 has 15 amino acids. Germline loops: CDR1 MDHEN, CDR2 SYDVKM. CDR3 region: CASSKRLAGSYEQYF. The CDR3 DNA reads TGTGCCAGCAGTAAACGACTAGCGGGGTCCTACGAGCAGTACTTC.

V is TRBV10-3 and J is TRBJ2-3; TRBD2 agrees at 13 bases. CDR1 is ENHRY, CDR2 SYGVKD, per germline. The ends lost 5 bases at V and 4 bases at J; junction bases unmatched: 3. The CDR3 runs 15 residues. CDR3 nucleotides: TGTGCCATCAGTCGGACTAGCGGGAGCTCAGATACGCAGTATTTT. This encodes CAISRTSGSSDTQYF.

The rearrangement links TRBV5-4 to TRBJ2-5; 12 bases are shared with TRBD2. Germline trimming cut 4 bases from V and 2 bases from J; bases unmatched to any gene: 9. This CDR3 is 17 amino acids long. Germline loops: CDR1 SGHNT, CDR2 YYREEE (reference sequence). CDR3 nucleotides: TGTGCCAGCAGCCTAGTTGGGCTAGCGGGAGGGCAAGAGACCCAGTACTTC. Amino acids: CASSLVGLAGGQETQYF.

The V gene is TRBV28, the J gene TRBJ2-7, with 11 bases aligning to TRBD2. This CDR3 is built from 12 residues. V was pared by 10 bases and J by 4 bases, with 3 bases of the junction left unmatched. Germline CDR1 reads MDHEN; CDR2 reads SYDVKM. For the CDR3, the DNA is TGTGCCACTAGACTAGCGGGATACGAGCAGTACTTC. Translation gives CATRLAGYEQYF. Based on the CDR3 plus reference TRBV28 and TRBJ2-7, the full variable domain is DVKVTQSSRYLVKRTGEKVFLECVQDMDHENMFWYRQDPGLGLRLIYFSYDVKMKEKGDIPEGYSVSREKKERFSLILESASTNQTSMYLCATRLAGYEQYFGPGTRLTVT.